Listed below are T cell receptor beta chains from one sample, sequenced in a study of cytomegalovirus exposure and HLA in healthy donors. Using immunoSEQ multiplex PCR, the repertoire was profiled, and TCRdb retains in-frame clones only, with some absent. The sample has 110,000 to 150,000 clones, 60% to 75% seen once. The source material was PBMCs. The receptor set was obtained from a man between 25 and 39 years old in good health and CMV-seronegative. Both conserved end residues are part of each CDR3. The order of the fields is D gene, V gene, J gene, clone size, CDR3 protein, CDR3 DNA. The D gene is left open where the match is weak. Size values are once, few and many counts, or a class for expanded clones, and some rows have none.

>TRBD1|TRBV5-6|TRBJ2-1|-
CASRRGGYDEQFF
TGTGCCAGCAGACGAGGGGGCTACGATGAGCAGTTCTTC
>-|TRBV7-9|TRBJ2-5|-
CASSYLRGRETQYF
TGTGCCAGCAGCTATCTAAGAGGGCGAGAGACCCAGTACTTC
>-|TRBV19|TRBJ1-1|-
CASSIGGNTEAFF
TGTGCCAGTAGTATCGGCGGAAACACTGAAGCTTTCTTT
>-|TRBV18|TRBJ2-5|-
CASSLNQETQYF
TGTGCCAGCTCACTCAACCAAGAGACCCAGTACTTC
>TRBD2|TRBV7-2|TRBJ2-7|-
CASSLTSGRRSEQYF
TGTGCCAGCAGCTTGACTAGCGGGAGAAGGAGCGAGCAGTACTTC
>-|TRBV27|TRBJ2-1|-
CASSLGRPNEQFF
TGTGCCAGCAGTTTGGGGAGACCCAATGAGCAGTTCTTC
>-|TRBV9|TRBJ2-5|-
CASSVLTDPKTQYF
TGTGCCAGCAGCGTTTTGACAGACCCAAAGACCCAGTACTTC
>-|TRBV5-1|TRBJ2-6|-
CASSPTDGGDGANVLTF
TGCGCCAGCAGCCCAACGGACGGGGGTGACGGGGCCAACGTCCTGACTTTC
>-|TRBV11-3|TRBJ2-5|-
CASSKGDQETQYF
TGTGCCAGCAGCAAAGGGGACCAAGAGACCCAGTACTTC
>-|TRBV27|TRBJ1-1|-
CASSPHRRGGTEAFF
TGTGCCAGCAGTCCTCACAGGAGGGGAGGGACTGAAGCTTTCTTT
>-|TRBV25-1|TRBJ2-7|-
CASSAPHRSAYEQYF
TGTGCCAGCAGTGCTCCACACAGGTCTGCCTACGAGCAGTACTTC
>-|TRBV7-9|TRBJ2-7|-
CASSLSPGSGSYEQYF
TGTGCCAGCAGCCTCAGTCCGGGTAGCGGTTCCTACGAGCAGTACTTC
>TRBD2|TRBV28|TRBJ2-7|-
CASSSPGTSYEQYF
TGTGCCAGCAGTTCCCCTGGGACTAGCTACGAGCAGTACTTC
>-|TRBV5-6|TRBJ2-7|-
CASSLVQATTMEQYF
TGTGCCAGCAGCTTGGTACAGGCCACTACGATGGAGCAGTACTTC
>TRBD1|TRBV11-2|TRBJ2-7|-
CASKSDRASYEQYF
TGTGCCAGCAAATCGGACAGGGCCTCCTACGAGCAGTACTTC
>TRBD2|TRBV2|TRBJ2-2|-
CASIGTRSAGELFF
TGTGCCAGCATCGGGACTAGGAGCGCCGGGGAGCTGTTTTTT
>TRBD1|TRBV5-8|TRBJ1-4|-
CASSLGDRDGELFF
TGTGCCAGCAGCTTGGGGGACAGGGATGGGGAACTGTTTTTT
>TRBD2|TRBV19|TRBJ2-7|-
CASSMGAGRIYEQYF
TGTGCCAGTAGTATGGGCGCCGGGAGGATTTACGAGCAGTACTTC
>TRBD1|TRBV6-1|TRBJ2-7|-
CASSESSGQGYF
TGTGCCAGCAGTGAGAGTTCGGGACAGGGGTACTTC
>TRBD2|TRBV27|TRBJ2-5|-
CASSRTSGIGETQYF
TGTGCCAGCAGTCGGACTAGCGGGATCGGAGAGACCCAGTACTTC
>-|TRBV28|TRBJ1-5|few
CASSSQTGPDQPQHF
TGTGCCAGCAGTTCCCAGACAGGACCGGACCAGCCCCAGCATTTT
>-|TRBV7-9|TRBJ2-7|-
CASSPSTGKGSYEQYF
TGTGCCAGCAGCCCTAGTACAGGGAAGGGATCCTACGAGCAGTACTTC
>-|TRBV2|TRBJ1-2|-
CASSLQTRGVEGYTF
TGTGCCAGCAGTCTCCAGACCAGGGGAGTGGAAGGCTACACCTTC
>TRBD2|TRBV19|TRBJ2-7|-
CASSILGGSSYEQYF
TGTGCCAGTAGTATCCTCGGGGGGAGCTCCTACGAGCAGTACTTC
>TRBD2|TRBV4-1|TRBJ2-2|-
CASSLYSSGASTGELFF
TGCGCCAGCAGCCTCTACTCTAGCGGGGCAAGCACCGGGGAGCTGTTTTTT
>-|TRBV6-1|TRBJ2-3|few
CASSVTGLNTDTQYF
TGTGCCAGCAGTGTTACAGGGCTTAACACAGATACGCAGTATTTT
>-|TRBV27|TRBJ2-6|-
CASRATTAGANVLTF
TGTGCCAGCAGAGCCACTACCGCCGGGGCCAACGTCCTGACTTTC
>-|TRBV29-1|TRBJ1-2|-
CSVEMLATTGSGYTF
TGCAGCGTTGAAATGTTGGCCACTACTGGAAGTGGCTACACCTTC
>-|TRBV6-1|TRBJ2-4|-
CASSVTGVVERIAKNIQYF
TGTGCCAGCAGTGTAACCGGGGTAGTCGAACGAATAGCCAAAAACATTCAGTACTTC
>TRBD1|TRBV5-4|TRBJ2-5|-
CASSLDPYRGQETQYF
TGTGCCAGCAGCTTGGACCCCTACAGGGGCCAAGAGACCCAGTACTTC
>-|TRBV27|TRBJ2-1|-
CASSLRQASYNEQFF
TGTGCCAGCAGCTTGCGACAGGCGTCCTACAATGAGCAGTTCTTC
>-|TRBV6-4|TRBJ2-1|-
CASSEEGFEQFF
TGTGCCAGCAGTGAGGAGGGTTTCGAGCAGTTCTTC
>TRBD2|TRBV30|TRBJ2-4|-
CAWTTSALAGGPPDFLAKNIQYF
TGTGCCTGGACTACCTCTGCACTAGCGGGAGGGCCCCCAGATTTTCTAGCCAAAAACATTCAGTACTTC
>-|TRBV29-1|TRBJ2-2|-
CSVGSAGELFF
TGCAGCGTTGGTAGTGCTGGGGAGCTGTTTTTT
>TRBD2|TRBV29-1|TRBJ2-5|once
CSVWTSGRGETQYF
TGCAGCGTGTGGACTAGCGGGAGAGGTGAGACCCAGTACTTC
>TRBD2|TRBV11-2|TRBJ2-1|few
CASKRGLAGGPYNEQFF
TGTGCCAGCAAAAGGGGACTAGCGGGAGGGCCTTATAATGAGCAGTTCTTC
>-|TRBV10-1|TRBJ2-1|-
CASAGARGGEQFF
TGCGCCAGCGCGGGAGCGAGAGGGGGTGAGCAGTTCTTC
>-|TRBV6-1|TRBJ1-1|-
CASSPGLGTEAFF
TGTGCCAGCAGTCCAGGGCTTGGCACTGAAGCTTTCTTT
>-|TRBV2|TRBJ1-6|-
CASSDPPGYNSPLHF
TGTGCCAGCAGTGACCCCCCGGGTTATAATTCACCCCTCCACTTT
>-|TRBV27|TRBJ1-5|-
CASSPYQGLSNQPQHF
TGTGCCAGCAGTCCGTACCAGGGGCTCAGCAATCAGCCCCAGCATTTT
>TRBD2|TRBV10-2|TRBJ2-5|-
CASSSRRGYQETQYF
TGCGCCAGCAGTTCTAGGCGGGGGTACCAAGAGACCCAGTACTTC
>-|TRBV4-1|TRBJ2-2|-
CASSRTFTGELFF
TGCGCCAGCAGCCGGACATTCACCGGGGAGCTGTTTTTT
>TRBD1|TRBV29-1|TRBJ2-1|few
CSVPRGTGVSGEQFF
TGCAGCGTTCCGAGAGGGACAGGGGTATCAGGCGAGCAGTTCTTC
>-|TRBV9|TRBJ2-1|-
CASSDGIGYNEQFF
TGTGCCAGCAGCGACGGGATAGGGTACAATGAGCAGTTCTTC
>-|TRBV18|TRBJ2-2|-
CASSPSMRSPAGSYTGELFF
TGTGCCAGCTCACCGTCAATGAGAAGCCCGGCGGGATCTTACACCGGGGAGCTGTTTTTT
>-|TRBV30|TRBJ1-6|-
CAWSVGRGGYSPLHF
TGTGCCTGGAGTGTAGGACGGGGAGGGTATTCACCCCTCCACTTT
>TRBD1|TRBV5-1|TRBJ2-4|-
CASSWSPTGAKNIQYF
TGCGCCAGCAGCTGGAGCCCGACAGGGGCCAAAAACATTCAGTACTTC
>-|TRBV20-1|TRBJ1-1|-
CSARGGGEAFF
TGCAGTGCTAGGGGAGGTGGCGAAGCTTTCTTT
>-|TRBV2|TRBJ2-7|-
CVREGQYF
TGTGTCCGCGAGGGGCAGTACTTC
>-|TRBV9|TRBJ1-6|few
CASSVGLDSPLHF
TGTGCCAGCAGCGTAGGGCTTGATTCACCCCTCCACTTT